This TCR beta chain emerged from a study of early T cells in non-severe SARS-CoV-2 infection. For the study at large: Bulk RNA from unsorted whole blood was sequenced; chains were unpaired.

This CDR3 is built from 15 residues. Trimming took 6 bases from V and 6 from J; bases not matched to a gene: 8. As concerns this clonotype: Its antigen is undetermined.

Researchers attached unique molecular identifiers to individual cDNA molecules. TCRdb called the 5' RACE reads again in MiXCR, with one record for every CDR3 protein. The sample yields under 90,000 distinct CDR3 sequences, less than 15% seen once. Study-level findings and limits: VDJdb-based annotation leaned toward anti-spike CD8 responses and missed private and CD4 specificities.

The TCR originated in an adult who was a healthcare worker with PCR-confirmed SARS-CoV-2 infection or an uninfected control (not recorded which). The genes are TRBV12-3 or TRBV12-4 and TRBJ2-1; 10 bases line up with TRBD2. Sequenced sample: whole blood. CDR3 loop: CASSPSGREVNEQFF. The CDR3 nucleotides read TGTGCCAGCAGCCCAAGCGGGAGGGAGGTCAATGAGCAGTTCTTC.